This TCR beta chain was found in a study of blood T cell repertoires in COVID-19. Study context: The origin of the acute and convalescent COVID-19 samples was the United States, Italy and Spain. The analysed material was cDNA or gDNA that came from T cells, B-cell-depleted T cells, or PBMCs.

J was trimmed by 6 bases and V by 4 bases; bases with no gene match: 8. The CDR3 has 15 residues. Germline-derived CDR1 and CDR2 are SNHLY and FYNNEI. As processed by the authors: Reference gene primer amplification gave estimated nucleated cell counts. Data came from immunoSEQ multiplex PCR; TCRdb stores just in-frame clones and leaves some out. V and J calls and clone size follow that table, whereas D and trimming were derived from the DNA. Seen here are some 86,000 clones, less than 95% observed once, and the top ten hold roughly 2.2%. This sequence originates from a human donor with active COVID-19. The donor label of this sample is uncertain. The source material was peripheral blood. V gene TRBV2 combines with J gene TRBJ1-2, with 10 bases aligning to TRBD1. In DNA form, the CDR3 reads TGTGCCAGCAGTGTGAGCGGACAGGGGGGCGATGGCTACACCTTC. Amino acid sequence: CASSVSGQGGDGYTF.